This TCR beta chain came from a study of T-cell reconstitution after alpha-beta-depleted transplantation in children. This clonotype was recorded many times. Unique molecular identifiers were built into the TCRbeta library. TCRdb itself ran the PCR reads through MiXCR, one entry per CDR3 protein. This table has more than 250,000 distinct CDR3 sequences, nearly 10% appearing once. The CDR3 contains 16 residues. Deletions cut 1 base from V and 1 base from J, with 11 bases between. Germline CDR1 is SGHTA and CDR2 is FQGTGA. The specimen was PBMCs from the stem cell graft donor, collected from the stem cell graft. V is TRBV7-3 and J is TRBJ2-1; unclear D gene. The origin of this receptor is a human donor who donated a stem cell graft to a child with SCID. The CDR3 DNA is TGTGCCAGCAGCTTAAGCTCTAGTTTATCCTACAATGAGCAGTTCTTC. Amino acids: CASSLSSSLSYNEQFF.